Detailed here is one T cell receptor beta chain. What it binds is not known. This entry belongs to a study of OX40 agonist ivuxolimab in advanced cancers. Study-wide context: Three patients, one with hepatocellular carcinoma and two with cutaneous melanoma, achieved partial responses.

Study outcomes and limitations: Individuals who were partial responders at 0.1-3.0 mg/kg had clonal expansion that ranked among the lowest. CD8+ T cells averaged more expanded clones than CD4+.

Clones were sequenced by immunoSEQ multiplex PCR, and TCRdb holds only the in-frame ones, with some missing. This sample yields approximately 69,000 clones, of which 65% to 90% are seen a single time; 0.6% to 0.8% belongs to the top ten. Sequencing was performed on CD4+ or CD8+ T cells sorted from blood, taken in a trial of the OX40 agonist ivuxolimab. The receptor's source is an adult with an advanced solid tumor such as melanoma, head and neck, liver or kidney cancer.

CDR3 in amino acids: CSVEGYGSGYTF. Written as DNA, the CDR3 is TGCAGCGTTGAAGGGTACGGTTCTGGCTACACCTTC. The chain carries TRBV29-1 and TRBJ1-2; D not certain. Trimming took 1 base from V and 7 from J, leaving 10 bases between them. Germline V lookup: CDR1 SQVTM, CDR2 ANQGSEA. This CDR3 is built from 12 residues.